This TCR beta chain was profiled in a study of blood T cell repertoires in COVID-19. Source study methods: Cell counts per sample came from amplifying reference gene primers. The assay was immunoSEQ multiplex PCR, and TCRdb's table has in-frame clones only and misses some. V, J and clone size derive from that table, while D and trimming were established from the DNA sequence. The sample holds about 670,000 clones, 85% to 90% seen once. CDR3 length equals 14 residues. In germline, CDR1 is SNHLY, CDR2 FYNNEI. V lost 6 bases and J lost 3; bases outside the gene matches: 5. The origin of this receptor is a woman aged 18-29 years with acute or convalescent COVID-19. The chain recombines TRBV2 with TRBJ2-7; 10 positions agree with TRBD1. The sequenced sample consisted of peripheral blood. CDR3 residues: CASRTGTGDYEQYF. The CDR3 nucleotides read TGTGCCAGCAGAACCGGGACAGGGGACTACGAGCAGTACTTC.